The 15 T cell receptor beta chains reported below all come from one sample, sequenced in a study of tumor-infiltrating lymphocytes in localized non-small cell lung cancer. Produced via immunoSEQ multiplex PCR; TCRdb's table is partial and in-frame only. The sample lists some 12,000 clones; approximately 86% were seen once. The specimen was uninvolved lung tissue not adjacent to the tumor. These TCRs come from a human donor with non-small cell lung cancer.

The chain has TRBV10-3 and TRBJ1-1; possible D gene TRBD1, 6 bases. V was shortened by 5 bases and J by 1 base, with 8 bases between the two germline ends. From germline, CDR1 is ENHRY and CDR2 SYGVKD. This CDR3 region has 13 residues. CDR3 loop: CAISKQGNTEAFF. The CDR3 nucleotides are TGTGCCATCAGTAAACAGGGGAACACTGAAGCTTTCTTT.

The V and J genes are TRBV6-5 and TRBJ1-2, with 9 bases matching TRBD1. Germline V gene lookup returns CDR1 MNHEY and CDR2 SVGAGI. The CDR3 spans 14 residues. J gave up 4 bases and V 6 bases, and 6 bases lay outside the gene matches. This chain's CDR3 is CASRDRGGGYGYTF. CDR3 sequence (DNA): TGTGCCAGCAGGGACAGGGGAGGAGGCTATGGCTACACCTTC.

This clone was found once. This chain links TRBV30 with TRBJ1-5; D is uncertain. The V and J ends lost 0 bases and 4 bases respectively, with 7 bases between them. The V gene's germline CDR1 is GTSNPN and CDR2 SVGIG (reference sequence). The CDR3 length is 13 residues. CDR3 in amino acids: CAWSVMGNQPQHF. In DNA, the CDR3 is TGTGCCTGGAGTGTGATGGGGAATCAGCCCCAGCATTTT.

The chain is built from TRBV5-1 and TRBJ2-5, with D possibly matching TRBD1 (5 bases). V shed 4 bases and J shed 1 base, with 8 bases lying between them. Germline lookup yields CDR1 SGHRS and CDR2 YFSETQ. The CDR3 covers 13 residues. In DNA, the CDR3 is TGCGCCAGCAGCGTGACAGCCCAAGAGACCCAGTACTTC. Its translation is CASSVTAQETQYF.

The chain uses TRBV6-1 and TRBJ1-5; 9 bases fit TRBD1. Trimming removed 6 bases from V and 7 bases from J; junction bases left unmatched: 10. The V gene's germline CDR1 is MNHNS and CDR2 SASEGT. The CDR3 extends over 15 amino acids. The CDR3 loop reads CASRIYRGPRQPQHF. CDR3 sequence (DNA): TGTGCCAGCAGAATATACAGGGGGCCAAGGCAGCCCCAGCATTTT.

The CDR3 DNA sequence: TGTGCCAGCAGCTTAGCCGGGGAAGCTTTCTTT. This gives the protein CASSLAGEAFF. The chain carries TRBV7-6 and TRBJ1-1; no clear D gene. The CDR3 runs to 11 residues. Trimming shortened V by 0 bases and J by 8 bases, and 4 bases separated the two germline ends. The germline V gene has CDR1 SGHVS and CDR2 FNYEAQ.

The V call is TRBV10-2, the J call TRBJ2-2, with unresolved D. V was pared by 2 bases and J by 8 bases, with 9 bases between. The CDR3 sequence is 13 residues long. Per germline, CDR1 WSHSY and CDR2 SAAADI. The CDR3 loop is CASSEHEIGELFF. The CDR3 DNA reads as TGCGCCAGCAGTGAGCATGAGATAGGGGAGCTGTTTTTT.

The genes are TRBV7-7 and TRBJ2-5, with 8 bases that match TRBD1. This CDR3 is 14 amino acids long. The V segment lost 4 bases and the J segment 1 base; nucleotides outside the gene matches: 2. Germline lookup yields CDR1 SSHAT and CDR2 FNYEAQ (reference sequence). CDR3 sequence (DNA): TGTGCCAGCAGCTCTCAGGGGGCCCAAGAGACCCAGTACTTC. As protein: CASSSQGAQETQYF.

The chain joins TRBV9 to TRBJ2-1; 7 bases agree with TRBD1. The CDR3 has 16 amino acids. Germline lookup yields CDR1 SGDLS and CDR2 YYNGEE. The ends lost 3 bases at V and 1 base at J; junction bases unmatched: 7. The CDR3 DNA is TGTGCCAGCAGCGCTCTGTGGACAGGTTCCTACAATGAGCAGTTCTTC. Translating gives CASSALWTGSYNEQFF. The full variable domain, with the rest looked up from reference TRBV9 and TRBJ2-1, is DSGVTQTPKHLITATGQRVTLRCSPRSGDLSVYWYQQSLDQGLQFLIQYYNGEERAKGNILERFSAQQFPDLHSELNLSSLELGDSALYFCASSALWTGSYNEQFFGPGTRLTVL.

The chain links TRBV4-2 to TRBJ2-1, with 10 bases lining up with TRBD2. With 1 base clipped from V and 5 bases from J, the junction kept 2 bases outside the gene matches. Germline assignment: CDR1 LGHNA and CDR2 YNFKEQ. The CDR3 has 15 residues. This CDR3 is CASSQGTSGDNEQFF. The DNA for the CDR3 is TGTGCCAGCAGCCAAGGGACTAGCGGTGACAATGAGCAGTTCTTC.

DNA for the CDR3: TGTGCCAGCACCCTAGGGGGAATGAATTCACCCCTCCACTTT. It encodes CASTLGGMNSPLHF. The V and J genes are TRBV6-5 and TRBJ1-6; D may be TRBD1 (6 bases). Between the trimmed V and J ends, which lost 7 bases and 7 bases, there was a span of 14 bases. The V gene's germline CDR1 is MNHEY and CDR2 SVGAGI. CDR3 size: 14 residues.

This rearrangement joins TRBV11-2 to TRBJ1-1, with TRBD1 matching 7 bases. Trimming at V came to 1 base and at J to 14 bases, leaving 7 bases not matched to a gene. This CDR3 is built from 12 residues. Germline assignment: CDR1 SGHAT and CDR2 FQNNGV. The CDR3 region is CASSLGTGVKFF. The CDR3, as DNA: TGTGCCAGCAGCTTAGGTACAGGGGTAAAATTCTTT. Filled out from reference TRBV11-2 and TRBJ1-1, the complete variable domain reads EAGVAQSPRYKIIEKRQSVAFWCNPISGHATLYWYQQILGQGPKLLIQFQNNGVVDDSQLPKDRFSAERLKGVDSTLKIQPAKLEDSAVYLCASSLGTGVKFFGQGTRLTVV.

The gene calls are TRBV11-3 and TRBJ1-1; TRBD1 aligns across 7 bases. This CDR3 spans 14 amino acids. V lost 4 bases, J lost 1 base, and 3 bases stayed unmatched. The germline V gene encodes CDR1 SGHNT and CDR2 YENEEA. For the CDR3, the DNA is TGTGCCAGCAGCTGGGACAGTCAGAACACTGAAGCTTTCTTT. Residues: CASSWDSQNTEAFF.

This clone was counted once. The chain has TRBV14 and TRBJ2-1, with D possibly matching TRBD1 (5 bases). Germline values: CDR1 SGHDN, CDR2 FVKESK. CDR3 size: 15 residues. V lost 1 base, J lost 5 bases, and 12 bases lay in between. This CDR3 is CASSQVRRVDNEQFF. In DNA, the CDR3 is TGTGCCAGCAGCCAAGTACGCAGGGTCGACAATGAGCAGTTCTTC. Based on the CDR3 plus reference TRBV14 and TRBJ2-1, the full variable domain is EAGVTQFPSHSVIEKGQTVTLRCDPISGHDNLYWYRRVMGKEIKFLLHFVKESKQDESGMPNNRFLAERTGGTYSTLKVQPAELEDSGVYFCASSQVRRVDNEQFFGPGTRLTVL.

A single count supports this clone. The chain combines TRBV13 with TRBJ2-7; D gene unclear. The V end lost 0 bases, the J end lost 7 bases, and 7 bases lay between the germline ends. CDR1 and CDR2 from the germline V gene are PRHDT and FYEKMQ (reference sequence). This CDR3 comprises 12 residues. In DNA form, the CDR3 reads TGTGCCAGCAGCTTAGGCTCCCGGGAGCAGTACTTC. Translation: CASSLGSREQYF.